Detailed here is one T cell receptor beta chain. The antigen remains undetermined. These data are taken from a study of T cell responses to AZD1222 COVID-19 vaccine. Study-wide results and caveats: The repertoires were collected only after the peak T cell response. Clonal diversity may have been underestimated, and the donors were mostly white British, with more females than males. Two doses of AZD1222 preceded a rise in Spike-specific TCR breadth and depth. Unmutated variant regions are reportedly the target of nearly half of TCRs that are spike-specific.

V was pared by 2 bases and J by 7 bases, with 23 bases between. Germline CDR1 GTSNPN, CDR2 SVGIG (reference sequence). This CDR3 is built from 16 residues. Some clones are missing from TCRdb's copy, which holds only in-frame ones; the method was immunoSEQ multiplex PCR. The sample carries about 100,000 clones, about 89% recorded once. The sequence was collected from an adult in good health. This specimen consisted of peripheral blood, obtained on day 0 of MenACWY control vaccination. The chain joins TRBV30 to TRBJ1-2, with D perhaps TRBD1 (5 bases). The CDR3 loop reads CAWSSSRDPWGRGYTF. CDR3 DNA: TGTGCCTGGAGTTCCTCCCGGGACCCCTGGGGTCGTGGCTACACCTTC.